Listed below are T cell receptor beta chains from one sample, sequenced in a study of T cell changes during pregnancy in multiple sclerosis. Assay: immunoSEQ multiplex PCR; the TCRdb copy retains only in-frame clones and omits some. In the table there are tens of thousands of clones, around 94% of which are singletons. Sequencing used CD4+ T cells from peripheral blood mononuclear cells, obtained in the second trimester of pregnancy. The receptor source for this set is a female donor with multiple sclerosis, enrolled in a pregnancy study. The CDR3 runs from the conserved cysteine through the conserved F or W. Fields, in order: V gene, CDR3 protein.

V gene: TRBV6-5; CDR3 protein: CASSYTFPSGETQYF
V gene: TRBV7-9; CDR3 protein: CASSLWEGYYGYTF
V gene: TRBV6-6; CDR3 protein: CASSYSLESPLHF
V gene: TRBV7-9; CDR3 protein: CASSPAPGQGNSPLHF
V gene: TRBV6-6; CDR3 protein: CASSVTAFYEQYF
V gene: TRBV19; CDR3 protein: CASSIDEGRINQPQHF
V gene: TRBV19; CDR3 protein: CASSRTSGGPFASTDTQYF
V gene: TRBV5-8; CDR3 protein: CASSPRETQYF
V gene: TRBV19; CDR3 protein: CASSISGRRMYEQYF
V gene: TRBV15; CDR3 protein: CATSRALGLGTGELFF
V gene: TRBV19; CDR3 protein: CASSPQTGGDYGYTF